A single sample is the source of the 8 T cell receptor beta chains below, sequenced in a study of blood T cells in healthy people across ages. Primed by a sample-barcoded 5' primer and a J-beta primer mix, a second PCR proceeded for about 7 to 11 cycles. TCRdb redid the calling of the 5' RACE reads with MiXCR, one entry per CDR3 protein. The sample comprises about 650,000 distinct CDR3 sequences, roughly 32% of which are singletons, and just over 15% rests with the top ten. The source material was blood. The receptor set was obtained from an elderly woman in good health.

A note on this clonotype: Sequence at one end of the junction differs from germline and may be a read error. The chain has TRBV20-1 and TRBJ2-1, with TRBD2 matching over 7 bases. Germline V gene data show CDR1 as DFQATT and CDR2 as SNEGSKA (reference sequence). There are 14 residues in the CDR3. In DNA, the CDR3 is TGCAGTGCTATTAGCGGGCCCTCCTCCAATGAGCAGTTCTTC. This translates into CSAISGPSSNEQFF.

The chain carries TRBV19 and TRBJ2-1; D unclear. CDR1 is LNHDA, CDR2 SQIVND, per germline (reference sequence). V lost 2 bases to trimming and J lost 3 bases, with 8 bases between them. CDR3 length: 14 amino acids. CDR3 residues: CASSIIGVYNEQFF. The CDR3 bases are TGTGCCAGTAGTATAATAGGCGTCTACAATGAGCAGTTCTTC.

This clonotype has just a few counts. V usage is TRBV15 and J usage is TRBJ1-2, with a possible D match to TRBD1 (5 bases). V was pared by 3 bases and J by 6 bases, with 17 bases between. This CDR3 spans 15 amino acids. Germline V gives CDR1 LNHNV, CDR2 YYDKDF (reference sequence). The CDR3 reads CATSSAQGGIDGYTF. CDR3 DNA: TGTGCCACCAGCAGCGCTCAGGGTGGGATTGATGGCTACACCTTC.

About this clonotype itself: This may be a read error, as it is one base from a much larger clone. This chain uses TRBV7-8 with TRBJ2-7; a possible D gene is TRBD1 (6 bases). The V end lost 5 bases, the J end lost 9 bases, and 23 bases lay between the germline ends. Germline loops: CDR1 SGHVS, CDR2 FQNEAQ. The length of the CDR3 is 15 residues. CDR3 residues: CASSPHPNTGPRQYF. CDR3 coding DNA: TGTGCCAGCAGCCCGCACCCTAATACAGGGCCCCGGCAGTACTTC.

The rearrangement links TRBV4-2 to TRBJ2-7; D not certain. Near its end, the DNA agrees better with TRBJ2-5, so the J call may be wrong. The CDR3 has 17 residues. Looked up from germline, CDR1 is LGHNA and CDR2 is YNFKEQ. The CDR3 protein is CASSQELSLNSPGTQYF. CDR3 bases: TGTGCCAGCAGCCAAGAACTATCCCTAAACAGCCCGGGGACCCAGTACTTC.

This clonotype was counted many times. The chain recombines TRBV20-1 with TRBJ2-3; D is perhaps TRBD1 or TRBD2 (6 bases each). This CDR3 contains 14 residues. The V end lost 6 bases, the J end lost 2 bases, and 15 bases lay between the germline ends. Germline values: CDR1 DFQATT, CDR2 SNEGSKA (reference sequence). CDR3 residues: CSATRGLNTDTQYF. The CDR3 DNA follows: TGCAGTGCAACCAGGGGACTTAACACAGATACGCAGTATTTT.

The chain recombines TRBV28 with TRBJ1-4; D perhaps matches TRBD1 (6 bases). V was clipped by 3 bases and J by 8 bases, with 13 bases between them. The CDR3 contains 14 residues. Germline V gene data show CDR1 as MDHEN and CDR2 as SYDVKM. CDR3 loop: CASSFGRGSEKLFF. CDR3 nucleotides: TGTGCCAGCAGTTTTGGGAGGGGGAGCGAAAAACTGTTTTTT. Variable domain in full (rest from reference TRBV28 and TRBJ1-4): DVKVTQSSRYLVKRTGEKVFLECVQDMDHENMFWYRQDPGLGLRLIYFSYDVKMKEKGDIPEGYSVSREKKERFSLILESASTNQTSMYLCASSFGRGSEKLFFGSGTQLSVL.

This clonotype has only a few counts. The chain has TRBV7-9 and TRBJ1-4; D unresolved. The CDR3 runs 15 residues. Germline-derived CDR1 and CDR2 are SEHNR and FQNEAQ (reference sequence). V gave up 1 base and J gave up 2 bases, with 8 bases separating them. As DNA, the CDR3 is TGTGCCAGCAGCTTAGGGGAGTACACTAATGAAAAACTGTTTTTT. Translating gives CASSLGEYTNEKLFF.